Listed here are 2 T cell receptor beta chains from one sample, sequenced in a study of T-cell memory formation after mild COVID-19. TCRdb ran MiXCR on the 5' RACE reads and lists one entry per CDR3 protein. The sample includes 550,000 to 600,000 distinct CDR3 sequences, approximately 15% seen only once; the top ten take roughly 7.7%. Sequenced: PBMCs or a T cell subset sorted from them (not recorded which). The receptors were gathered from an adult woman who had mild COVID-19 (a few samples of this study predate the infection). Cell type and time point are not known.

The chain employs TRBV24-1 and TRBJ2-1; 7 bases are shared with TRBD1. Germline V gives CDR1 KGHDR, CDR2 SFDVKD. This CDR3 contains 16 residues. The V segment lost 3 bases and the J segment 6 bases; nucleotides outside the gene matches: 10. The CDR3 DNA reads as TGTGCCACCAGTGATCCTGGTAGGGGGCGTTTCAATGAGCAGTTCTTC. This translates into CATSDPGRGRFNEQFF.

This clonotype was seen only a few times. For the CDR3, the DNA is TGTGCCAGCAGCTTCCCTGCCCACCGGGGTGAGGCAGATACGCAGTATTTT. Translated: CASSFPAHRGEADTQYF. The V gene is TRBV7-9, the J gene TRBJ2-3, with a weak D call TRBD2 (5 bases). Germline values: CDR1 SEHNR, CDR2 FQNEAQ (reference sequence). V shed 3 bases and J shed 4 bases, with 20 bases lying between them. This CDR3 has 17 residues.